A selection of T cell receptor beta chains follows, all from one sample in a study of shared clonotypes between healthy human individuals. Only in-frame clones appear in the TCRdb table, and some are missing; sequencing was by immunoSEQ multiplex PCR. Among fewer than 850,000 clones, 90% to 97% were seen once, and the ten largest hold around 0.25%. Sequencing was performed on naive CD8+ T cells sorted from blood. These receptor sequences come from a man aged 25-45 years in good health. Each CDR3 is given with its conserved first and last residue. A D gene is named only where the DNA matches it firmly. The size of a clone is reported for some rows only, either as once, few or many, or as a class for expanded clones.

CDR3,DNA,D,V,J,size
CASSLGEGAYEQYF,TGCGCCAGCAGCTTGGGGGAAGGGGCCTACGAGCAGTACTTC,.,TRBV5-1,TRBJ2-7,.
CASSGRKGINYGYTF,TGTGCCAGCAGCGGTCGTAAGGGAATTAACTATGGCTACACCTTC,.,TRBV14,TRBJ1-2,.
CASGKPRDTSGNTIYF,TGTGCCAGCGGAAAACCTCGGGACACCTCTGGAAACACCATATATTTT,.,TRBV9,TRBJ1-3,.
CASSYSTLYEQYF,TGTGCCAGCAGTTACTCGACCCTCTACGAGCAGTACTTC,.,TRBV6-6,TRBJ2-7,.
CASSKGLAGVGDTQYF,TGTGCCAGCAGCAAGGGACTAGCGGGAGTGGGAGATACGCAGTATTTT,TRBD2,TRBV7-9,TRBJ2-3,.
CAISESNLGGTGYGYTF,TGTGCCATCAGTGAGTCGAATTTGGGGGGCACAGGCTATGGCTACACCTTC,.,TRBV10-3,TRBJ1-2,.
CASAQGTNYGYTF,TGTGCCAGTGCTCAGGGGACAAACTATGGCTACACCTTC,.,TRBV19,TRBJ1-2,.
CASSYLAEQGDTQYF,TGTGCCAGCAGTTACCTAGCGGAACAGGGAGATACGCAGTATTTT,.,TRBV6-6,TRBJ2-3,once
CASTERGGQNQPQHF,TGTGCCAGCACCGAAAGAGGGGGCCAAAATCAGCCCCAGCATTTT,TRBD1,TRBV6-1,TRBJ1-5,once
CSVARGNTGELFF,TGCAGCGTTGCCAGGGGGAACACCGGGGAGCTGTTTTTT,.,TRBV29-1,TRBJ2-2,.
CASSQDNTGELFF,TGCGCCAGCAGCCAAGATAACACCGGGGAGCTGTTTTTT,.,TRBV4-1,TRBJ2-2,.
CSVELRQGALQETQYF,TGCAGCGTTGAACTGCGTCAGGGGGCCCTCCAAGAGACCCAGTACTTC,TRBD1,TRBV29-1,TRBJ2-5,.
CSVGGASGRRGTGELFF,TGCAGCGTTGGCGGTGCTAGCGGGCGTCGGGGCACCGGGGAGCTGTTTTTT,TRBD2,TRBV29-1,TRBJ2-2,.
CASSFGGKDTQYF,TGTGCCAGCAGTTTTGGGGGGAAAGATACGCAGTATTTT,.,TRBV28,TRBJ2-3,.
CSVEGTGSTDTQYF,TGCAGCGTTGAGGGGACAGGGAGCACAGATACGCAGTATTTT,TRBD1,TRBV29-1,TRBJ2-3,.
CASSNSGLPEAFF,TGTGCCAGTAGTAATTCAGGGTTACCTGAAGCTTTCTTT,.,TRBV19,TRBJ1-1,.
CAITGLGNEQFF,TGTGCCATCACAGGCTTGGGGAATGAGCAGTTCTTC,.,TRBV10-3,TRBJ2-1,once
CASRGLLRGNEKLFF,TGTGCCAGCAGGGGTCTACTCCGGGGAAATGAAAAACTGTTTTTT,.,TRBV27,TRBJ1-4,.
CASSLGLVPYEQYF,TGTGCCAGCAGCTTAGGCCTCGTCCCCTACGAGCAGTACTTC,.,TRBV7-9,TRBJ2-7,.
CASSEGRTTTNEKLFF,TGTGCCAGCAGTGAGGGCAGGACGACAACTAATGAAAAACTGTTTTTT,.,TRBV6-1,TRBJ1-4,.
CASSSLDSSYEQYF,TGTGCCAGCAGTTCTCTGGACTCAAGCTACGAGCAGTACTTC,.,TRBV28,TRBJ2-7,.
CASSLTLSFSPGELFF,TGTGCCAGCAGTTTAACATTGAGCTTTTCGCCCGGGGAGCTGTTTTTT,.,TRBV28,TRBJ2-2,.
CASSWATSGANVLTF,TGTGCCAGCAGTTGGGCCACTTCAGGGGCCAACGTCCTGACTTTC,.,TRBV28,TRBJ2-6,.
CASSFGPGLAGVGGELFF,TGTGCCAGCAGCTTTGGCCCGGGACTAGCGGGAGTAGGCGGGGAGCTGTTTTTT,TRBD2,TRBV7-2,TRBJ2-2,.
CASSFSSAYEQYF,TGTGCCAGCAGCTTCTCGTCCGCCTACGAGCAGTACTTC,.,TRBV11-1,TRBJ2-7,.
CASSFPGQFNEQYF,TGTGCCAGCAGTTTTCCGGGACAGTTCAACGAGCAGTACTTC,TRBD1,TRBV28,TRBJ2-7,.
CASSVAGAEDTQYF,TGTGCCAGCAGCGTAGCGGGAGCTGAAGATACGCAGTATTTT,.,TRBV9,TRBJ2-3,.
CASSPVRGGAKNIQYF,TGTGCCAGCAGCCCCGTCCGGGGTGGGGCCAAAAACATTCAGTACTTC,.,TRBV7-8,TRBJ2-4,once
CASSQVLVGRGEGQTYGYTF,TGTGCCAGCAGCCAAGTACTAGTCGGTAGAGGAGAAGGGCAGACCTATGGCTACACCTTC,.,TRBV14,TRBJ1-2,.
CSRGTSDEQYF,TGCAGCCGAGGGACTAGCGACGAGCAGTACTTC,TRBD2,TRBV20-1,TRBJ2-7,.
CASSQDAPESLGDTEAFF,TGCGCCAGCAGCCAAGATGCGCCAGAGAGTCTCGGGGACACTGAAGCTTTCTTT,.,TRBV4-1,TRBJ1-1,once
CASRARDLHEKLFF,TGTGCCAGCAGAGCCCGGGACCTACATGAAAAACTGTTTTTT,.,TRBV6-5,TRBJ1-4,.
CASVPSVSVTGELFF,TGTGCCAGCGTTCCTAGCGTTTCCGTTACCGGGGAGCTGTTTTTT,.,TRBV7-8,TRBJ2-2,.
CASSAEGSGQPQHF,TGTGCCAGCAGCGCGGAGGGCAGCGGTCAGCCCCAGCATTTT,.,TRBV7-9,TRBJ1-5,.
CASRKGVLATSRETQYF,TGTGCCAGCAGAAAAGGGGTCCTAGCGACCTCCCGGGAGACCCAGTACTTC,.,TRBV21-1,TRBJ2-5,.
CASSLADKRLYEQYF,TGTGCCAGCAGCTTAGCGGATAAGCGTCTCTACGAGCAGTACTTC,.,TRBV7-2,TRBJ2-7,.
CASSYGSGGFSQPQHF,TGTGCCAGCAGTTATGGCTCAGGGGGCTTTAGTCAGCCCCAGCATTTT,TRBD1,TRBV28,TRBJ1-5,.
CASSSGLAATPFF,TGTGCCAGCAGCTCGGGACTAGCGGCAACCCCGTTCTTC,TRBD2,TRBV11-3,TRBJ2-1,.
CASSQVDGNTGELFF,TGTGCCAGCAGCCAGGTGGACGGCAACACCGGGGAGCTGTTTTTT,.,TRBV4-2,TRBJ2-2,.
CASSLGPGYEQYF,TGTGCCAGCAGCTTGGGACCAGGCTACGAGCAGTACTTC,.,TRBV7-9,TRBJ2-7,.
CASREGTSYINEQFF,TGTGCCAGCAGGGAAGGGACTAGTTACATCAATGAGCAGTTCTTC,TRBD2,TRBV2,TRBJ2-1,.
CSVEGLRGYGTSGRLSYNEQFF,TGCAGCGTTGAAGGACTGCGGGGGTACGGGACTAGCGGGAGGCTTTCCTACAATGAGCAGTTCTTC,TRBD2,TRBV29-1,TRBJ2-1,.
CASSVAGEGQYF,TGTGCCAGCAGCGTAGCTGGGGAAGGGCAGTATTTT,.,TRBV9,TRBJ2-3,once
CSAVEGYAF,TGCAGCGCCGTTGAGGGGTATGCCTTC,.,TRBV29-1,TRBJ1-2,.
CASSSYGTGQETQYF,TGTGCCAGCAGTTCCTACGGGACGGGACAAGAGACCCAGTACTTC,.,TRBV27,TRBJ2-5,.
CASRSLGGISSYEQYF,TGTGCCAGCAGAAGCCTTGGGGGGATTAGCTCCTACGAGCAGTACTTC,.,TRBV2,TRBJ2-7,.
CASSKTSSYEQYF,TGTGCCAGCAGCAAAACAAGTTCCTACGAGCAGTACTTC,.,TRBV7-9,TRBJ2-7,.
CASSQTGTGDTDTQYF,TGCGCCAGCAGCCAAACCGGGACAGGAGACACAGATACGCAGTATTTT,TRBD1,TRBV4-1,TRBJ2-3,.
CASSPGGPSYEQYF,TGTGCCAGCAGCCCGGGAGGGCCAAGCTACGAGCAGTACTTC,TRBD2,TRBV7-9,TRBJ2-7,.